This TCR beta chain was recorded in a study of OX40 agonist ivuxolimab in advanced cancers. Across the study: All patients had ivuxolimab intravenously every 2 weeks at 0.01 to 10 mg/kg. Anti-PD-1, anti-PD-L1 or anti-CTLA-4 therapy given earlier was allowed, and around 40% had some. Partial responses, seen in three patients, involved one hepatocellular carcinoma and two cutaneous melanomas.

Measured with immunoSEQ multiplex PCR; TCRdb has only the in-frame clones, and not every one. The table records around 43,000 clones, 65% to 90% of them present only once. A remark on this clone: Its antigen is currently unknown.

The CDR3 is 14 amino acids. Trimming removed 4 bases from V and 2 bases from J, with 10 bases in between. In germline, CDR1 is PRHDT, CDR2 FYEKMQ (reference sequence). Broader study findings: Clonal expansion by week 6 occurred in CD4+ and CD8+ blood T cells (at 0.1 to 3.0 mg/kg).

This clonotype originated in an adult with an advanced solid tumor such as melanoma, head and neck, liver or kidney cancer. Sequences were derived from CD4+ or CD8+ T cells sorted from blood, sampled in a trial of the OX40 agonist ivuxolimab. The V gene is TRBV13, the J gene TRBJ2-3, with D tentatively TRBD2 (6 bases). The CDR3 DNA sequence: TGTGCCAGCAGCTCCCGGGACTCCACAGATACGCAGTATTTT. It encodes CASSSRDSTDTQYF.